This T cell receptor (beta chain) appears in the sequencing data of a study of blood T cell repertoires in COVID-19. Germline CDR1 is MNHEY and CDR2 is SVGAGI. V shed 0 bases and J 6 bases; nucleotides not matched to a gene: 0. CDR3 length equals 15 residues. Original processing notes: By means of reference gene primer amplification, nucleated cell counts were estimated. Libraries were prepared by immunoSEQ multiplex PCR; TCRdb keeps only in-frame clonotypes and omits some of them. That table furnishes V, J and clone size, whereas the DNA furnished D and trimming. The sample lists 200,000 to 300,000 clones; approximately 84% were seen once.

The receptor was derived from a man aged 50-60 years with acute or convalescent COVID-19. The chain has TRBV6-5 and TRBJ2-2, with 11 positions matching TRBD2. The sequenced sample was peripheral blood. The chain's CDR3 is CASSYSSGGAGELFF. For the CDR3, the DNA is TGTGCCAGCAGTTACTCTAGCGGGGGGGCCGGGGAGCTGTTTTTT.